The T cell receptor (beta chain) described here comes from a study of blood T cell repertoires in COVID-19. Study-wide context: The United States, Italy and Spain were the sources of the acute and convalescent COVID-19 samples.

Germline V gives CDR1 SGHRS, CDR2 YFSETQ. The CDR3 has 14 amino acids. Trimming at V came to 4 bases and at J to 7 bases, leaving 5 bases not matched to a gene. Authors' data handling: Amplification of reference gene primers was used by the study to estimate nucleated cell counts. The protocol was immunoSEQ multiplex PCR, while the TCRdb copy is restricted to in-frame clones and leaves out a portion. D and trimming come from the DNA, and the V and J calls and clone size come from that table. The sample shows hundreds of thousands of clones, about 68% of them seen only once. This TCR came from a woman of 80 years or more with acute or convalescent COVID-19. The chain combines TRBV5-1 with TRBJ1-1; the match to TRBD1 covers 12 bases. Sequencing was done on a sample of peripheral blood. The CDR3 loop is CASSGGQGAHEAFF. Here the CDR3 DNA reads TGCGCCAGCAGCGGGGGACAGGGGGCTCATGAAGCTTTCTTT.